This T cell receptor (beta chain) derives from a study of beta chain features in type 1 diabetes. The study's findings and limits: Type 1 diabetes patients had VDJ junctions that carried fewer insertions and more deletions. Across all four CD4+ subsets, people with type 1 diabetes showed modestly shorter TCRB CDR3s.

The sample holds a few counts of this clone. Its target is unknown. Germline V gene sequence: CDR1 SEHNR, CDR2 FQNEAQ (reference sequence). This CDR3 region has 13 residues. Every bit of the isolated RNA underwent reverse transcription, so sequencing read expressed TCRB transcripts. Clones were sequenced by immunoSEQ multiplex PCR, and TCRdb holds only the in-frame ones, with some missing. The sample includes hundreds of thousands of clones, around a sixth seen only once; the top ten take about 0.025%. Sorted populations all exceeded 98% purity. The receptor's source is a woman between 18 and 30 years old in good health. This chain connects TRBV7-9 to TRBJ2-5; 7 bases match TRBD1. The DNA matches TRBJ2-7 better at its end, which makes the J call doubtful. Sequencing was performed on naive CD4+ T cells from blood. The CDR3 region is CASSRDRVGEQYF. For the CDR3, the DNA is TGTGCCAGCAGCCGTGACAGGGTAGGCGAGCAGTACTTC.